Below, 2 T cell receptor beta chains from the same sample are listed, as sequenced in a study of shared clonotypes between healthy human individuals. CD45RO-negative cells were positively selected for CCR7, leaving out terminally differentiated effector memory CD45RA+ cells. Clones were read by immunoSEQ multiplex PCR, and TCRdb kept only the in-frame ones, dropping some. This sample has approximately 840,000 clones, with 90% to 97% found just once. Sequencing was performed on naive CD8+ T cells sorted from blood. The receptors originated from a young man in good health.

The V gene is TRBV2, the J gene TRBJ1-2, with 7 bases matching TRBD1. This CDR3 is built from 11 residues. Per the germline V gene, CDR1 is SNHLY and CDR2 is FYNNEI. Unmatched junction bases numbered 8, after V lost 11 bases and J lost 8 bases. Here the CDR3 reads CAGPTGRGYTF. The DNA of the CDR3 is TGTGCCGGACCGACAGGGAGAGGCTACACCTTC.

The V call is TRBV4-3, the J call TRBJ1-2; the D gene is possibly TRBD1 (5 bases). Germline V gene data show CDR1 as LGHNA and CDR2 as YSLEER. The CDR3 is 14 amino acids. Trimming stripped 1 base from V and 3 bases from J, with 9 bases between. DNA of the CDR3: TGCGCCAGCAGCCAAGCGTGGGACGACTATGGCTACACCTTC. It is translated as CASSQAWDDYGYTF.